This entry concerns a single T cell receptor beta chain. The data stem from a study of blood T cell repertoires in COVID-19. The V gene's germline CDR1 is MNHNS and CDR2 SASEGT. V lost 10 bases and J 1 base, leaving 11 bases between the germline ends. The CDR3 has 13 amino acids. TCRdb's table, derived via immunoSEQ multiplex PCR, lists solely in-frame clones and lacks some. This sample has around 30,000 clones; over 75% occur once, and the top ten carry approximately 16%. The chain is built from TRBV6-1 and TRBJ1-3; D is unresolved. What was sequenced was peripheral blood. This sequence was found in an older woman with active COVID-19. The CDR3 DNA follows: TGTGCCACGGCAGGATCTTCTGGAAACACCATATATTTT. As protein: CATAGSSGNTIYF.